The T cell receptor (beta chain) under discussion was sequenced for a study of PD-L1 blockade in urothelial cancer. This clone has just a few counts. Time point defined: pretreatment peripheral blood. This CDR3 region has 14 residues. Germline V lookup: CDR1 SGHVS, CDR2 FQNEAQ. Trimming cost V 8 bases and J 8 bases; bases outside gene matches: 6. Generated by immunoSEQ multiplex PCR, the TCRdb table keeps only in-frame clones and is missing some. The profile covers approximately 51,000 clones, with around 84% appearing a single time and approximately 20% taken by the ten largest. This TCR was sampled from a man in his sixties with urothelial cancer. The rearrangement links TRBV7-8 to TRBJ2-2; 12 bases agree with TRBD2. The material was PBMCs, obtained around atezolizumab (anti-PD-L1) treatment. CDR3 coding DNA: TGTGCCAGCGGACTAGCGGGAAAAGAAGGGGAGCTGTTTTTT. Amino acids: CASGLAGKEGELFF.